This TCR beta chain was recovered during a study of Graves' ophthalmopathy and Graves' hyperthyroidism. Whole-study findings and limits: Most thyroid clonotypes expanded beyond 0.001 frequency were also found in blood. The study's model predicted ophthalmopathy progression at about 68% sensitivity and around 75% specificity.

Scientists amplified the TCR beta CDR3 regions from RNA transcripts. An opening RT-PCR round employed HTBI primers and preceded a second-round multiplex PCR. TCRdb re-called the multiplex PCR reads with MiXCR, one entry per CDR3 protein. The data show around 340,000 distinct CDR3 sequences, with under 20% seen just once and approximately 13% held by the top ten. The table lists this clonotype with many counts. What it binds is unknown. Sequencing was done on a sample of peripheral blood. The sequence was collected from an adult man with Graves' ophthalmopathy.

The CDR3 protein is CASSMTGAGANVLTF. The CDR3 nucleotides are TGTGCCAGCAGCATGACAGGGGCTGGGGCCAACGTCCTGACTTTC. This sequence joins TRBV27 and TRBJ2-6; 8 nucleotides agree with TRBD1. Germline V lookup: CDR1 MNHEY, CDR2 SMNVEV (reference sequence). The CDR3 runs 15 residues. After removal of 6 bases from V and 2 bases from J, the junction contained 3 bases not matched to a gene.